The 15 T cell receptor beta chains in this list originate from one sample, sequenced in a study of T-cell memory formation after mild COVID-19. TCRdb itself ran the 5' RACE reads through MiXCR, one entry per CDR3 protein. The table shows roughly 250,000 distinct CDR3 sequences, with around 15% occurring only once. Material: PBMCs or a T cell subset sorted from them (not recorded which). Receptors were obtained from a man between 18 and 29 years old who had mild COVID-19 (a few samples of this study predate the infection). Cell type and time point are not known.

This rearrangement joins TRBV5-1 to TRBJ1-6; D ambiguous. This CDR3 has 15 residues. V lost 0 bases and J lost 6, with 10 bases in between. Per germline, CDR1 SGHRS and CDR2 YFSETQ. The CDR3: CASSLAPTPNSPLHF. The CDR3 DNA follows: TGCGCCAGCAGCTTGGCCCCAACTCCTAATTCACCCCTCCACTTT.

V is TRBV5-1 and J is TRBJ1-1; weak D call: TRBD1 (5 bases). Germline V gene data show CDR1 as SGHRS and CDR2 as YFSETQ. This CDR3 comprises 14 residues. The germline V and J ends were trimmed by 0 bases and 8 bases, with 14 bases remaining between them. The CDR3 DNA follows: TGCGCCAGCAGCTTGGTGACAGCATTTACCGAAGCTTTCTTT. As protein: CASSLVTAFTEAFF.

The chain couples TRBV9 to TRBJ2-3, with D perhaps matching TRBD2 (5 bases). This CDR3 is 14 amino acids long. CDR1 SGDLS and CDR2 YYNGEE come from the germline V gene. The V and J ends lost 4 bases and 3 bases respectively, with 12 bases between them. The CDR3 sequence is CASSPRVSTDTQYF. The CDR3 DNA follows: TGTGCCAGCAGCCCGCGGGTTTCGACAGATACGCAGTATTTT.

The chain joins TRBV20-1 to TRBJ2-2; tentative D call: TRBD2 (6 bases). In germline, CDR1 is DFQATT, CDR2 SNEGSKA (reference sequence). This CDR3 is 15 amino acids long. V was clipped by 2 bases and J by 0 bases, with 10 bases between them. CDR3 in amino acids: CSARLRGTNTGELFF. The CDR3 DNA reads as TGCAGTGCTAGACTACGGGGGACGAACACCGGGGAGCTGTTTTTT.

This clonotype was seen many times. V is TRBV4-1 and J is TRBJ1-5; 9 nucleotides line up with TRBD1. The CDR3 has 16 residues. The trim removed 3 bases at V and 3 bases at J, leaving 6 bases unmatched. The V gene's germline CDR1 is MGHRA and CDR2 YSYEKL. CDR3 DNA sequence: TGCGCCAGCAGCCAGCCGGGACAGGGTCCCAATCAGCCCCAGCATTTT. Encoded protein: CASSQPGQGPNQPQHF.

CDR3 in amino acids: CASSPPGGQPQHF. The CDR3 nucleotides read TGTGCCAGCAGCCCCCCGGGCGGCCAGCCCCAGCATTTT. The chain joins TRBV3-1 to TRBJ1-5; no clear D. The CDR3 loop spans 13 amino acids. Looked up from germline, CDR1 is LGHDT and CDR2 is YNNKEL (reference sequence). V was cut by 4 bases and J by 7 bases, with 11 bases left in between. The full variable domain, completed using reference TRBV3-1 and TRBJ1-5, is DTAVSQTPKYLVTQMGNDKSIKCEQNLGHDTMYWYKQDSKKFLKIMFSYNNKELIINETVPNRFSPKSPDKAHLNLHINSLELGDSAVYFCASSPPGGQPQHFGDGTRLSIL.

Many counts were recorded for this clonotype. The chain is built from TRBV19 and TRBJ1-2, with a possible D match to TRBD1 (5 bases). The CDR3 is 12 amino acids. Trimming removed 6 bases from V and 4 bases from J, with 9 bases in between. Germline CDR1 LNHDA, CDR2 SQIVND (reference sequence). The CDR3 DNA reads as TGTGCCAGTAGCCCGGACATCTATGGCTACACCTTC. Translation gives CASSPDIYGYTF.

This chain uses TRBV7-3 with TRBJ2-2, with a tentative D call TRBD1 (5 bases). The CDR3 contains 12 residues. Trimming shortened V by 8 bases and J by 7 bases, and 11 bases separated the two germline ends. Germline V CDR1 and CDR2: SGHTA, FQGTGA. The CDR3 region is CASGASGGELFF. CDR3 DNA: TGTGCCAGCGGGGCCTCGGGCGGGGAGCTGTTTTTT.

The chain is built from TRBV2 and TRBJ2-1, with TRBD2 matching over 8 bases. Germline CDR1 is SNHLY and CDR2 is FYNNEI. There are 16 residues in the CDR3. The J segment lost 4 bases and the V segment lost 3 bases, leaving 8 bases of the junction unmatched. This CDR3 is CASSDVVLAGYNEQFF. CDR3 nucleotide sequence: TGTGCCAGCAGTGACGTAGTGTTAGCGGGGTACAATGAGCAGTTCTTC.

This clonotype was seen more than once but under ten times. V and J are TRBV5-1 and TRBJ2-1; perhaps TRBD1 as D (5 bases). V was clipped by 4 bases and J by 5 bases, with 16 bases between them. The germline gives CDR1 SGHRS, CDR2 YFSETQ. The CDR3 spans 15 residues. The CDR3: CASSLTDKPDNEQFF. The CDR3 region has the DNA TGCGCCAGCAGCCTAACGGACAAGCCAGACAATGAGCAGTTCTTC.

This clonotype has a handful of counts. J is TRBJ2-3 and V is TRBV20-1; possible D gene TRBD2, 6 bases. Trimming removed 0 bases at V and 3 bases at J, with 13 bases between. Germline CDR1 reads DFQATT; CDR2 reads SNEGSKA (reference sequence). The CDR3 has 15 residues. The CDR3 DNA follows: TGCAGTGCTAGAGATCGGGTAGCGGTGACAGATACGCAGTATTTT. This encodes CSARDRVAVTDTQYF.

The CDR3 sequence: CASSLAPGLAQETQYF. CDR3 coding DNA: TGCGCCAGCAGCTTGGCCCCGGGACTAGCACAAGAGACCCAGTACTTC. The rearrangement links TRBV5-1 to TRBJ2-5; 9 nucleotides agree with TRBD2. The CDR3 loop spans 16 amino acids. CDR1 SGHRS and CDR2 YFSETQ come from the germline V gene. The V and J ends lost 0 bases and 2 bases, in that order; junction bases with no gene match: 5. The full variable domain, rest sourced from reference TRBV5-1 and TRBJ2-5, is KAGVTQTPRYLIKTRGQQVTLSCSPISGHRSVSWYQQTPGQGLQFLFEYFSETQRNKGNFPGRFSGRQFSNSRSEMNVSTLELGDSALYLCASSLAPGLAQETQYFGPGTRLLVL.

As for this clonotype: A read error may account for a junction end that differs from germline. The rearrangement joins TRBV18 to TRBJ1-2; 10 bases match TRBD1. CDR3 size: 16 residues. CDR1 and CDR2 from the germline V gene are KGHSH and LQKENI. Here the CDR3 DNA reads TGTGCCAGCTCACCCCTCCGGACAGGGGGAAACTCTGGCTACACCTTC. It yields the protein CASSPLRTGGNSGYTF.

The genes are TRBV11-2 and TRBJ2-5; the D gene could be TRBD1 or TRBD2 (6 bases each). Trimming shortened V by 4 bases and J by 2 bases, and 17 bases separated the two germline ends. The CDR3 runs to 16 residues. CDR1 SGHAT and CDR2 FQNNGV come from the germline V gene. CDR3 amino acids: CASSSGGSSAQETQYF. The DNA for the CDR3 is TGTGCCAGCAGCTCCGGGGGCTCTAGCGCACAAGAGACCCAGTACTTC.

This clonotype appeared a few times. The chain carries TRBV4-2 and TRBJ1-5; 8 bases are a match to TRBD1. Germline V gene lookup returns CDR1 LGHNA and CDR2 YNFKEQ. With V trimmed by 1 base and J by 8 bases, 4 bases remained unmatched. The CDR3 length is 14 residues. The CDR3 sequence: CASSQVTGEKPQHF. CDR3 nucleotides: TGTGCCAGCAGCCAAGTGACAGGGGAAAAGCCCCAGCATTTT.